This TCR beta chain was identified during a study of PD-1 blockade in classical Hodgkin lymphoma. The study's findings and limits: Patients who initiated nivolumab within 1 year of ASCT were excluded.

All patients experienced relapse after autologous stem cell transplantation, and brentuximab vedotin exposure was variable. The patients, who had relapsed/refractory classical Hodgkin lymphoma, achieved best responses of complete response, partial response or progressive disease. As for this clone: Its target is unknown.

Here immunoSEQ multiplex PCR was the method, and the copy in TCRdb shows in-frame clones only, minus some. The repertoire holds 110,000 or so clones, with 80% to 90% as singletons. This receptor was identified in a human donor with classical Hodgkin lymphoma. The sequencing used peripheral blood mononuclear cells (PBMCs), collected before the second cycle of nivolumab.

The CDR3 DNA sequence: TGTGCCAGCAGGGCGGCGCGGGGAGACACCATATATTTT. It yields the protein CASRAARGDTIYF. V usage is TRBV11-2 and J usage is TRBJ1-3; no definite D call. In germline, CDR1 is SGHAT, CDR2 FQNNGV. V shed 6 bases and J shed 8 bases, with 14 bases lying between them. There are 13 residues in the CDR3.